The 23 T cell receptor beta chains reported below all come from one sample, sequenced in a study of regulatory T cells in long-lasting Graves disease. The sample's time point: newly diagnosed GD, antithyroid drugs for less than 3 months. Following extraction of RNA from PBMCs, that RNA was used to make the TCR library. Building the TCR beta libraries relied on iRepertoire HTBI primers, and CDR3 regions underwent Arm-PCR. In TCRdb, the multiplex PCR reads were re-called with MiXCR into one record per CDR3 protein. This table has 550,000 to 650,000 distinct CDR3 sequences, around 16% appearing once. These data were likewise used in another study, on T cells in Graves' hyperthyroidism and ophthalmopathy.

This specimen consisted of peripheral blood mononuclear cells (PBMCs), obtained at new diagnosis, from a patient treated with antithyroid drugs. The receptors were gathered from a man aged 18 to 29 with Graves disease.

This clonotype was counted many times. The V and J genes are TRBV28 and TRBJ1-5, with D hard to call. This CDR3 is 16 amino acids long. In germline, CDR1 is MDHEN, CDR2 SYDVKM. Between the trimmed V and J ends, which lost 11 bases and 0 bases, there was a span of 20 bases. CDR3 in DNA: TGTGCCGCGGCGGTTCGATTGGCAAGTAGCAATCAGCCCCAGCATTTT. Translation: CAAAVRLASSNQPQHF.

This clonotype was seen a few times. CDR3 sequence (DNA): TGTGCCAGCAGTTCGACACAGGGAGGTAATCAGCCCCAGCATTTT. Translating it yields CASSSTQGGNQPQHF. The chain is built from TRBV6-5 and TRBJ1-5, with a tentative D call TRBD1 (6 bases). The CDR3 is made up of 15 amino acids. V lost 4 bases and J lost 4, with 14 bases in between. Germline-derived CDR1 and CDR2 are MNHEY and SVGAGI.

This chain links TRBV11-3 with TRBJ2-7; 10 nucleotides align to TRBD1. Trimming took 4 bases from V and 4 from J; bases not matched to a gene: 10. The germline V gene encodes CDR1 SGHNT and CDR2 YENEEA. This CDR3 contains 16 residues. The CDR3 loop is CASSSPLGQGSYEQYF. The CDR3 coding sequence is TGTGCCAGCAGCTCGCCCTTGGGACAGGGGTCGTACGAGCAGTACTTC.

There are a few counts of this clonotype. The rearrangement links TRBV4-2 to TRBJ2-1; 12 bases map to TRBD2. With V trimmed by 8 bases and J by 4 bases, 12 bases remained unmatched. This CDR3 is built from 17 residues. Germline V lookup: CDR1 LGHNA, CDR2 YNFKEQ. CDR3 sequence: CASVQTSGGSAYNEQFF. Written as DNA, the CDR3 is TGTGCCAGCGTCCAGACTAGCGGGGGCTCCGCATACAATGAGCAGTTCTTC.

The CDR3 nucleotides read TGCGCCAGCAGCCTCCGACCGGGACTAGAGGGCACAGATACGCAGTATTTT. Translated, it gives CASSLRPGLEGTDTQYF. The chain couples TRBV4-1 to TRBJ2-3; 8 nucleotides match TRBD2. The CDR3 runs 17 residues. Germline trimming cut 4 bases from V and 1 base from J; bases unmatched to any gene: 10. Germline-derived CDR1 and CDR2 are MGHRA and YSYEKL.

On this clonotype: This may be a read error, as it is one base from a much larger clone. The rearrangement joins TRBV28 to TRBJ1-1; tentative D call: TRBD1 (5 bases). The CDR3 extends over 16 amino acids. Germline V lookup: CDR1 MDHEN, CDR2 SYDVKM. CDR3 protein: CASRSLPHPQGPEALF. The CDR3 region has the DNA TGTGCCAGCCGCAGTTTACCCCATCCTCAGGGCCCTGAAGCTCTCTTT.

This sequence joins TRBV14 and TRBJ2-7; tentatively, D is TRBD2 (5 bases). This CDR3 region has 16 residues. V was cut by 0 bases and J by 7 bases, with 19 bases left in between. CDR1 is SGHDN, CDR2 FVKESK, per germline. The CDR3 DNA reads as TGTGCCAGCAGCCAAGAAAAGCGAACTAGAATCAAGGAGCAGTACTTC. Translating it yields CASSQEKRTRIKEQYF.

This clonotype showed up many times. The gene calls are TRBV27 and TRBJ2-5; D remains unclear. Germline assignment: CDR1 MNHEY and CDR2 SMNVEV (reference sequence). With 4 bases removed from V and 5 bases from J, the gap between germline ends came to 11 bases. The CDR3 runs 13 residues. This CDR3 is CASSWVFGETQYF. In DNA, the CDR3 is TGTGCCAGCAGTTGGGTATTCGGGGAGACCCAGTACTTC.

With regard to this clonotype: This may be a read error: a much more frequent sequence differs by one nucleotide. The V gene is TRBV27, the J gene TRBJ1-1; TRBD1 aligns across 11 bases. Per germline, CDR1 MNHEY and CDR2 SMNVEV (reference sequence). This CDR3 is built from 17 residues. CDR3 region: CPSSSLGQGGLNTEAFF. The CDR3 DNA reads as TGTCCCAGCAGTTCCTTGGGACAGGGGGGATTGAACACTGAAGCTTTCTTT.

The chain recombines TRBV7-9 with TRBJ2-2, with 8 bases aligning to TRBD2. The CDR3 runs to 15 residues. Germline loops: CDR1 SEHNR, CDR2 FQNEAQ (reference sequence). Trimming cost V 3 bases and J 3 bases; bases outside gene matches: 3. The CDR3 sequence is CASSFQRGYTGELFF. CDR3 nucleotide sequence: TGTGCCAGCAGCTTCCAGCGGGGGTACACCGGGGAGCTGTTTTTT.

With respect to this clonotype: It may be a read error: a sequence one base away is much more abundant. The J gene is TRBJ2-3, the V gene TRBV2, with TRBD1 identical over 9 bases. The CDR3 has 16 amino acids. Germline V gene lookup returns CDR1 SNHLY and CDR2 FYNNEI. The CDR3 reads CASSQGQGASTDTQCF. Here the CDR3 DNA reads TGTGCCAGCAGTCAGGGACAGGGCGCTAGCACAGATACGCAGTGTTTT.

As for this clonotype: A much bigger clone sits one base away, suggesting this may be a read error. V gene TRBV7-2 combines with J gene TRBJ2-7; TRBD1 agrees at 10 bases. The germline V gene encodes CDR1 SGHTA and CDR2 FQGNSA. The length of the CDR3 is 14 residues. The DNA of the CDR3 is TGTGCCAGCAGCCCCCGGGACAGGGGTAACGAGCGGTACTTC. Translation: CASSPRDRGNERYF.

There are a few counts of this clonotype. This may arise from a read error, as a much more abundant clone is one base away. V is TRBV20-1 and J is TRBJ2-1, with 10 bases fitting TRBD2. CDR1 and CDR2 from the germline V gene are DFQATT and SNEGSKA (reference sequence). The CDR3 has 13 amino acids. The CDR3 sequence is CSAGLADYSEQFF. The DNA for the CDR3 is TGCAGTGCCGGACTAGCGGATTACAGTGAGCAGTTCTTC.

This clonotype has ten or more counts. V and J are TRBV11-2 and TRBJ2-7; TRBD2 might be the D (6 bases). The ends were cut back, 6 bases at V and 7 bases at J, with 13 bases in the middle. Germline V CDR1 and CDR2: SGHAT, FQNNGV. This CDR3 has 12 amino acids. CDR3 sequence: CASRGGVWEQYF. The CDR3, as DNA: TGTGCCAGCAGGGGGGGAGTTTGGGAGCAGTACTTC. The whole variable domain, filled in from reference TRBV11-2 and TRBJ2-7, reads EAGVAQSPRYKIIEKRQSVAFWCNPISGHATLYWYQQILGQGPKLLIQFQNNGVVDDSQLPKDRFSAERLKGVDSTLKIQPAKLEDSAVYLCASRGGVWEQYFGPGTRLTVT.

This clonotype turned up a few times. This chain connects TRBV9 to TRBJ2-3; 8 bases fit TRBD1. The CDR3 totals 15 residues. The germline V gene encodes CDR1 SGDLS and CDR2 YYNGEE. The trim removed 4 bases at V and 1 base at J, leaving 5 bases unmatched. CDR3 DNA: TGTGCCAGCAGCATCTCGACAGGGGGCACAGATACGCAGTATTTT. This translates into CASSISTGGTDTQYF.

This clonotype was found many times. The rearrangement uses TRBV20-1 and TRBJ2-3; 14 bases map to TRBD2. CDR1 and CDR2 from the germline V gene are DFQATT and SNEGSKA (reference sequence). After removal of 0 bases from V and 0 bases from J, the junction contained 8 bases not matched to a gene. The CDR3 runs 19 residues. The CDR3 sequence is CSAREQGLAGEFSTDTQYF. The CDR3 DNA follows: TGCAGTGCTAGAGAGCAGGGACTAGCGGGAGAGTTTAGCACAGATACGCAGTATTTT.

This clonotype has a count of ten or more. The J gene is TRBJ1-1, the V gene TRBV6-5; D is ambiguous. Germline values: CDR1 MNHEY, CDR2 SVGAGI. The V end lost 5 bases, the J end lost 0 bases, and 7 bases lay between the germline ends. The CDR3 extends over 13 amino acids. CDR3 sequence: CASSHLMNTEAFF. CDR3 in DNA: TGTGCCAGCAGTCACTTAATGAACACTGAAGCTTTCTTT.

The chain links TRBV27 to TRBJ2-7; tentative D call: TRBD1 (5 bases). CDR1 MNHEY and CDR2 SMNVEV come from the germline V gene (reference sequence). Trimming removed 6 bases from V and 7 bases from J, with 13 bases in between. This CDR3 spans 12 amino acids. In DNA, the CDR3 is TGTGCCAGCAGGAAGGTGGGGCAGGAGCAGTACTTC. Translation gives CASRKVGQEQYF.

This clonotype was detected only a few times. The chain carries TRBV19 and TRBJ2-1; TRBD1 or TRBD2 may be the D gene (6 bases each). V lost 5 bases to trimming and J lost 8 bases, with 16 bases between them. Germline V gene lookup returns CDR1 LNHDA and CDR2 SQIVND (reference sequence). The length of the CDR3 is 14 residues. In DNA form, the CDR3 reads TGTGCCAGTAGTCCGGGGGACACCGGGCATGAGCAGTTCTTC. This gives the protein CASSPGDTGHEQFF.

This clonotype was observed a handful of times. CDR3 bases: TGCAGTGCTAGAGAGGGGACAAGGGAGGGAGATGAGCAGTTCTTC. This codes for CSAREGTREGDEQFF. V gene TRBV20-1 combines with J gene TRBJ2-1, with D perhaps TRBD2 (7 bases). Germline loops: CDR1 DFQATT, CDR2 SNEGSKA (reference sequence). This CDR3 spans 15 amino acids. Trimming took 0 bases from V and 8 from J, leaving 17 bases between them.

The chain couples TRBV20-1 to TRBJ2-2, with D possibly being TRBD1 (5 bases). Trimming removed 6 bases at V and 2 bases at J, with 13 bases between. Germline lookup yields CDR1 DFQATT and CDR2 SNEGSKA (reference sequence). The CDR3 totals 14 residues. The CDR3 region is CSAKHRTNTGELFF. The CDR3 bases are TGCAGTGCCAAACACCGGACAAACACCGGGGAGCTGTTTTTT.

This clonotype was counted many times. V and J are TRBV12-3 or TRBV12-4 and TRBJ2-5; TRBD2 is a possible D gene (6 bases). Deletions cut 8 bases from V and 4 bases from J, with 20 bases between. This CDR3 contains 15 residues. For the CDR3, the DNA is TGTGCCAGCGGCGGGGCAGGGAGTAAAGGAGAGACCCAGTACTTC. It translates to CASGGAGSKGETQYF.

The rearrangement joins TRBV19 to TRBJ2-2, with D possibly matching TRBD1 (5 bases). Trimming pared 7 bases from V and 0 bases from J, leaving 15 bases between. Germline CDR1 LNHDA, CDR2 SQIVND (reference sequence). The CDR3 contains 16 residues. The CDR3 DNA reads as TGTGCCAGTACCGATACCGGACAAGCGAACACCGGGGAGCTGTTTTTT. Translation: CASTDTGQANTGELFF.